A selection of T cell receptor beta chains follows, all from one sample in a study of blood T cell repertoires in COVID-19. Clones were read by immunoSEQ multiplex PCR, and TCRdb kept only the in-frame ones, dropping some. This table has roughly 40,000 clones, almost 80% appearing once. Sequencing used peripheral blood. The receptors derive from a woman older than 75 with acute or convalescent COVID-19. Both conserved end residues are part of each CDR3. A D gene is named only where the DNA matches it firmly. Expanded clones are given a class, and other clones once, few, many or no size at all.

d_call	v_call	j_call	clone_size	cdr3_aa	cdr3_nt
NA	TRBV12-3/TRBV12-4	TRBJ2-5	few	CASSWADQETQYF	TGTGCCAGCAGTTGGGCAGACCAAGAGACCCAGTACTTC
TRBD1	TRBV10-2	TRBJ1-5	few	CASNPGQGTLLEPQHF	TGCGCCAGCAACCCGGGACAGGGCACTCTCCTCGAGCCCCAGCATTTT
TRBD2	TRBV5-4	TRBJ2-1	NA	CASSLGLANNEQFF	TGTGCCAGCAGCTTGGGACTAGCGAACAATGAGCAGTTCTTC
NA	TRBV9	TRBJ2-7	NA	CVSSPAPSSSSYEQYF	TGTGTCAGCAGCCCAGCGCCCTCTAGTAGCTCCTACGAGCAGTACTTC
NA	TRBV5-1	TRBJ1-3	NA	CASSFEGAGNTIYF	TGCGCCAGCAGCTTCGAGGGAGCTGGAAACACCATATATTTT
NA	TRBV30	TRBJ1-3	NA	CAWSVGEAGNTIYF	TGTGCCTGGAGTGTAGGGGAGGCTGGAAACACCATATATTTT
TRBD1	TRBV18	TRBJ2-3	NA	CASSLRTGEDTQYF	TGTGCCAGCTCACTACGGACAGGGGAGGATACGCAGTATTTT
TRBD2	TRBV5-1	TRBJ2-7	NA	CASSLGAGVNEQYF	TGCGCCAGCAGCTTGGGGGCGGGAGTCAACGAGCAGTACTTC
TRBD1	TRBV6-5	TRBJ1-6	NA	CASSSSGTGLVSPLHF	TGTGCCAGCAGTTCTTCCGGGACAGGGTTGGTTTCACCCCTCCACTTT
TRBD1	TRBV6-5	TRBJ2-2	NA	CASSYSGQGAAGELFF	TGTGCCAGCAGTTACTCAGGACAGGGGGCGGCCGGGGAGCTGTTTTTT
NA	TRBV6-5	TRBJ2-3	NA	CASSRDNEDTQYF	TGTGCCAGCAGTCGGGACAACGAAGATACGCAGTATTTT
NA	TRBV3-1/TRBV3-2	TRBJ2-1	few	CASSRGAGVGIYNEQFF	TGTGCCAGCAGCCGAGGAGCCGGCGTAGGAATCTACAATGAGCAGTTCTTC
TRBD2	TRBV9	TRBJ2-7	NA	CASAASGERGEQYF	TGTGCCAGCGCGGCTAGCGGGGAACGGGGTGAGCAGTACTTC
TRBD1	TRBV19	TRBJ2-1	NA	CASSRGRRDSPYNEQFF	TGTGCCAGTAGTAGGGGACGCCGGGACAGCCCCTACAATGAGCAGTTCTTC
NA	TRBV7-2	TRBJ2-2	NA	CASSLLLTGELFF	TGTGCCAGCAGCTTGTTACTCACCGGGGAGCTGTTTTTT
NA	TRBV6-6	TRBJ2-5	NA	CASSYEARGEETQYF	TGTGCCAGCAGTTACGAGGCCAGGGGGGAGGAGACCCAGTACTTC
NA	TRBV5-1	TRBJ2-3	few	CASSSGIYTDTQYF	TGCGCCAGCAGCTCAGGGATATACACAGATACGCAGTATTTT
NA	TRBV4-3	TRBJ2-7	NA	CASSSSTLPISEQYF	TGCGCCAGCAGCTCCTCGACTCTCCCCATATCCGAGCAGTACTTC
NA	TRBV6-1	TRBJ2-5	many	CASSEAAGTQETQYF	TGTGCCAGCAGTGAAGCGGCAGGGACACAAGAGACCCAGTACTTC
NA	TRBV19	TRBJ1-1	NA	CASISGQQNTEAFF	TGTGCCAGTATATCTGGGCAGCAGAACACTGAAGCTTTCTTT
TRBD1	TRBV2	TRBJ1-1	NA	CASSELGTVNTEAFF	TGTGCCAGCAGTGAATTGGGGACAGTGAACACTGAAGCTTTCTTT
NA	TRBV5-1	TRBJ1-2	NA	CASSSTSGENYGYTF	TGCGCCAGCAGCAGTACTTCAGGGGAAAACTATGGCTACACCTTC
TRBD1	TRBV18	TRBJ1-5	NA	CASSPGQEKPQHF	TGTGCCAGCTCACCAGGACAGGAAAAGCCCCAGCATTTT
NA	TRBV7-9	TRBJ1-4	once	CASSKGGDGYEKLFF	TGTGCCAGCAGCAAAGGGGGGGACGGCTATGAAAAACTGTTTTTT
TRBD1	TRBV6-1	TRBJ2-7	NA	CASSEGDRGYEQYF	TGTGCCAGCAGTGAAGGGGACAGGGGCTACGAGCAGTACTTC
TRBD1	TRBV6-2/TRBV6-3	TRBJ1-2	once	CASSYSVTGGGGYTF	TGTGCCAGCAGTTACTCCGTGACAGGGGGCGGCGGCTACACCTTC
TRBD2	TRBV7-2	TRBJ2-3	NA	CASSLEYGRRKDTQYF	TGTGCCAGCAGCTTAGAGTACGGGAGGAGGAAAGATACGCAGTATTTT
NA	TRBV6-5	TRBJ1-1	NA	CASTSRDIAFF	TGTGCCAGCACCTCTCGGGACATCGCTTTCTTT
NA	TRBV20-1	TRBJ2-2	NA	CSASSPGELFF	TGCAGTGCCTCTAGCCCCGGGGAGCTGTTTTTT
TRBD2	TRBV2	TRBJ2-3	once	CASSELAGGVDTQYF	TGTGCCAGCAGTGAACTAGCGGGGGGGGTGGATACGCAGTATTTT
NA	TRBV6-2/TRBV6-3	TRBJ1-5	NA	CASSYQGQPQHF	TGTGCCAGCAGTTATCAGGGACAGCCCCAGCATTTT
NA	TRBV5-6	TRBJ2-3	NA	CASSLGAVPTDTQYF	TGTGCCAGCAGCTTGGGAGCGGTACCCACAGATACGCAGTATTTT
NA	TRBV7-9	TRBJ2-1	NA	CASSLGSGLYNEQFF	TGTGCCAGCAGCTTAGGGAGCGGTTTGTACAATGAGCAGTTCTTC
NA	TRBV9	TRBJ1-2	NA	CASSVATRSRPTITF	TGTGCCAGCAGCGTAGCTACGAGGTCCCGGCCTACTATAACCTTC
NA	TRBV5-8	TRBJ1-5	few	CASSLWGVRSNQPQHF	TGTGCCAGCAGCTTGTGGGGGGTCAGGAGCAATCAGCCCCAGCATTTT
TRBD2	TRBV18	TRBJ2-1	NA	CASSPKTSGSNEQFF	TGTGCCAGCTCCCCAAAAACTAGCGGGAGTAATGAGCAGTTCTTC
NA	TRBV10-3	TRBJ2-3	NA	CAISGTSDTQYF	TGTGCCATCAGTGGGACATCGGACACGCAGTATTTT
NA	TRBV19	TRBJ2-1	NA	CASSVFREKQFF	TGTGCCAGTAGTGTGTTCCGGGAGAAGCAGTTCTTC
NA	TRBV19	TRBJ1-1	NA	CASSGGAQQAEAFF	TGTGCCAGTAGTGGCGGGGCTCAACAAGCTGAAGCTTTCTTT
TRBD1	TRBV10-2	TRBJ1-1	NA	CASSDRTGGMNTEAFF	TGCGCCAGCAGTGATCGGACAGGGGGGATGAACACTGAAGCTTTCTTT
NA	TRBV7-9	TRBJ1-2	NA	CASSLGRGSGYTF	TGTGCCAGCAGCTTGGGCAGGGGTAGCGGCTACACCTTC
TRBD2	TRBV10-1	TRBJ2-1	few	CASSQQVAGAGDEQFF	TGCGCCAGCAGCCAGCAGGTCGCGGGAGCGGGCGATGAGCAGTTCTTC
TRBD2	TRBV27	TRBJ2-3	NA	CASSPTGTSGLKSTQYF	TGTGCCAGCAGCCCTACCGGGACTAGCGGGTTAAAGAGTACGCAGTATTTT